Listed below are T cell receptor beta chains from one sample, sequenced in a study of graft-versus-host responses after intestinal transplantation. Repertoires were generated with immunoSEQ multiplex PCR, while TCRdb's copy carries only in-frame clones and drops some. The table includes more than 50,000 clones, 89% detected once. This specimen was ileum tissue, taken 357 days after transplant. All receptors derive from a human patient who received an intestinal transplant, so some T cells may come from the graft donor. CDR3s include the opening cysteine and the closing phenylalanine or tryptophan. D genes are given only for firm matches. Clone size is given for some rows only: seen once, a few or many times, or a class if the clone is expanded.

V gene,clone size,J gene,D gene,CDR3 protein,CDR3 DNA
TRBV10-1,.,TRBJ2-2,.,CARSRRGGTGELFF,TGCGCCCGCAGCCGGAGAGGGGGGACCGGGGAGCTGTTTTTT
TRBV15,.,TRBJ2-2,.,CATSGQSGELFF,TGTGCCACCAGCGGACAGAGCGGGGAGCTGTTTTTT
TRBV11-2,.,TRBJ2-7,TRBD1,CASSSGQGAYEQYF,TGTGCCAGCAGCTCCGGACAGGGGGCCTACGAGCAGTACTTC
TRBV18,.,TRBJ2-2,.,CASSPSLGTVITGELFF,TGTGCCAGCTCACCATCCCTCGGGACGGTTATCACCGGGGAGCTGTTTTTT
TRBV18,.,TRBJ1-6,TRBD1,CASSLLRGTGATRDDSPLHF,TGTGCCAGCTCATTACTTCGGGGGACAGGGGCGACTCGTGACGATTCACCCCTCCACTTT
TRBV15,.,TRBJ2-7,.,CATSPATRYEQYF,TGTGCCACCAGCCCCGCGACTAGATACGAGCAGTACTTC
TRBV10-3,.,TRBJ1-3,.,CAIMEGSGNTIYF,TGTGCCATCATGGAGGGGTCTGGAAACACCATATATTTT
TRBV14,.,TRBJ2-3,TRBD2,CASSQGGRVGRTDTQYF,TGTGCCAGCAGCCAAGGCGGGAGAGTCGGTCGAACAGATACGCAGTATTTT
TRBV11-2,.,TRBJ2-3,TRBD1,CASSSSWTGGVSDTQYF,TGTGCCAGCAGCTCCTCGTGGACAGGGGGCGTATCAGATACGCAGTATTTT
TRBV2,.,TRBJ1-5,TRBD1,CASKGTEYSNQPQHF,TGTGCCAGCAAAGGGACAGAGTATAGCAATCAGCCCCAGCATTTT
TRBV18,few,TRBJ1-1,.,CASSPQLGLNTEAFF,TGTGCCAGCTCACCACAATTGGGACTGAACACTGAAGCTTTCTTT
TRBV6-5,.,TRBJ2-1,.,CASSYGRRNEQFF,TGTGCCAGCAGTTACGGGCGGCGCAATGAGCAGTTCTTC
TRBV7-8,once,TRBJ2-3,.,CASSLFRGAGTDTQYF,TGTGCCAGCAGCTTATTTCGGGGAGCGGGCACAGATACGCAGTATTTT
TRBV10-3,.,TRBJ1-2,.,CAISLGLSADGYTF,TGTGCCATCAGTTTGGGACTCTCCGCCGATGGCTACACCTTC
TRBV5-5,.,TRBJ1-1,.,CASSLASGGPAHTEAFF,TGTGCCAGCAGCTTGGCTTCGGGGGGCCCGGCGCACACTGAAGCTTTCTTT
TRBV6-5,.,TRBJ2-3,.,CASSPVDGLTDTQYF,TGTGCCAGCAGCCCAGTTGACGGGCTCACAGATACGCAGTATTTT
TRBV14,few,TRBJ2-1,TRBD2,CASSQEPPASGMHEQFF,TGTGCCAGCAGCCAAGAGCCTCCGGCTAGCGGGATGCATGAGCAGTTCTTC